These 15 T cell receptor beta chains were all obtained from the same sample, sequenced in a study of T cell responses to AZD1222 COVID-19 vaccine (TCRdb year 2021). Libraries were built with the immunoSEQ multiplex PCR assay. What TCRdb holds here is the immuneACCESS table cut down to in-frame rearrangements. Part of the clones is not present; checked against another copy, under half of the missing clones reflect an unresolved V gene, and the others are unexplained. In all, the sample holds tens of thousands of clones, and less than 95% of those were seen once. The ten largest account for 28% of the sample. The sample's time point label, in plain terms: about 28 days (+/-7) after the second vaccine dose. The material was peripheral blood, obtained 28 days after the second AZD1222 dose. The receptors were gathered from an adult who received the AZD1222 COVID-19 vaccine.

The chain employs TRBV6-5 and TRBJ2-7; D is unresolved. Trimming took 2 bases from V and 4 from J, leaving 9 bases between them. Germline V CDR1 and CDR2: MNHEY, SVGAGI. The CDR3 runs 13 residues. The CDR3 here is CASSYEASYEQYF. CDR3 coding DNA: TGTGCCAGCAGTTACGAAGCTAGTTACGAGCAGTACTTC.

The gene calls are TRBV28 and TRBJ2-7, with 8 bases aligning to TRBD2. The CDR3 spans 15 residues. With 3 bases clipped from V and 2 bases from J, the junction kept 6 bases outside the gene matches. The germline V gene has CDR1 MDHEN and CDR2 SYDVKM. The DNA for the CDR3 is TGTGCCAGCAGTTTCTGGCTAGCGGGTACCTACGAGCAGTACTTC. This codes for CASSFWLAGTYEQYF.

The chain uses TRBV30 and TRBJ2-5; D is ambiguous. The V gene lost 1 base and the J gene lost 1 base, with 10 bases spanning the gap. This CDR3 is built from 14 residues. CDR1 GTSNPN and CDR2 SVGIG come from the germline V gene (reference sequence). The CDR3 nucleotides read TGTGCCTGGAGTGCCGCGGATCCCCAAGAGACCCAGTACTTC. This codes for CAWSAADPQETQYF.

The chain is built from TRBV2 and TRBJ1-6; the match to TRBD1 covers 12 bases. The V and J ends lost 6 bases and 2 bases, in that order; junction bases with no gene match: 11. CDR1 is SNHLY, CDR2 FYNNEI, per germline. This CDR3 has 19 residues. The DNA of the CDR3 is TGTGCCAGCAGGTACACCGGGACAGGGGGCGACCCCTATAATTCACCCCTCCACTTT. This codes for CASRYTGTGGDPYNSPLHF.

V usage is TRBV5-1 and J usage is TRBJ2-2, with 10 positions matching TRBD2. The germline CDR1 and CDR2 sequences are SGHRS and YFSETQ. The junction had 1 base not matched to a gene; V was cut back by 5 bases and J by 0 bases. This CDR3 comprises 15 residues. The CDR3 DNA follows: TGCGCCAGCAGTACTAGCGGGGCGAACACCGGGGAGCTGTTTTTT. This translates into CASSTSGANTGELFF.

The chain joins TRBV5-1 to TRBJ1-5, with 7 bases matching TRBD1. V shed 0 bases, J shed 2 bases, and the junction held 8 bases outside the gene matches. CDR1 and CDR2 (germline): SGHRS, YFSETQ. There are 17 residues in the CDR3. The CDR3 nucleotides read TGCGCCAGCAGCTTGGCCCCGGCAGGGGGAGGCAATCAGCCCCAGCATTTT. Residues: CASSLAPAGGGNQPQHF.

For this clone: An end of the junction does not agree with germline; a read error may underlie this. The chain links TRBV5-1 to TRBJ1-1; tentative D call: TRBD1 (6 bases). The CDR3 totals 12 residues. Germline V gene sequence: CDR1 SGHRS, CDR2 YFSETQ. CDR3 region: CASSSDRPPSNF. DNA for the CDR3: TGCGCCAGCAGCTCAGACAGGCCCCCCAGTAATTTT.

The chain combines TRBV15 with TRBJ2-1, with TRBD2 identical over 8 bases. V shed 5 bases and J 9 bases; nucleotides not matched to a gene: 12. The germline V gene has CDR1 LNHNV and CDR2 YYDKDF (reference sequence). CDR3 size: 15 residues. CDR3 sequence reads: CATSFGTRNRIEQFF. CDR3 sequence (DNA): TGTGCCACCAGCTTCGGGACTAGGAACAGAATTGAGCAGTTCTTC.

The rearrangement joins TRBV10-3 to TRBJ2-7; TRBD2 is a possible D gene (5 bases). The CDR3 is made up of 14 amino acids. Trimming removed 4 bases from V and 2 bases from J, with 12 bases in between. The V gene's germline CDR1 is ENHRY and CDR2 SYGVKD. The CDR3: CAISGSTGTYEQYF. The CDR3 DNA is TGTGCCATCAGTGGGTCGACGGGGACCTACGAGCAGTACTTC.

The chain carries TRBV7-2 and TRBJ1-6; D is unclear. The CDR3 is 13 residues long. In germline, CDR1 is SGHTA, CDR2 FQGNSA. Trimming left V 5 bases short and J 14 bases short, with 16 bases between. CDR3 protein: CASSLDARATLHF. CDR3 in DNA: TGTGCCAGCAGCCTAGACGCGAGAGCTACCCTCCACTTT.

This clone was detected once. The gene calls are TRBV28 and TRBJ1-1, with TRBD1 as a possible D gene (5 bases). Trimming pared 4 bases from V and 4 bases from J, leaving 16 bases between. The CDR3 is made up of 15 amino acids. Per the germline V gene, CDR1 is MDHEN and CDR2 is SYDVKM. CDR3: CASSSPSSGGTEAFF. The DNA of the CDR3 is TGTGCCAGCAGTTCTCCTAGTTCGGGGGGCACTGAAGCTTTCTTT. The whole variable domain, filled in from reference TRBV28 and TRBJ1-1, reads DVKVTQSSRYLVKRTGEKVFLECVQDMDHENMFWYRQDPGLGLRLIYFSYDVKMKEKGDIPEGYSVSREKKERFSLILESASTNQTSMYLCASSSPSSGGTEAFFGQGTRLTVV.

The chain combines TRBV12-3 or TRBV12-4 with TRBJ1-1, with TRBD1 matching over 8 bases. V trimming: 5 bases; J trimming: 12 bases; junction bases outside the gene matches: 11. The CDR3 consists of 13 residues. The CDR3 loop reads CASSPTGGNGSFF. In nucleotides, the CDR3 is TGTGCCAGCAGTCCCACAGGGGGGAACGGATCTTTCTTT.

Concerning this clone itself: This CDR3 is also generated by other DNA sequences in the sample. V and J are TRBV3-1 (or the pseudogene TRBV3-2) and TRBJ2-2, with D unresolved. This CDR3 is built from 12 residues. CDR1 and CDR2 (germline): LGHDT, YNNKEL (reference sequence). The V and J ends lost 3 bases and 5 bases respectively, with 4 bases between them. CDR3 sequence reads: CASSQVTGELFF. In DNA, the CDR3 is TGTGCCAGCAGCCAGGTAACCGGGGAGCTGTTTTTT.

The J gene is TRBJ2-5, the V gene TRBV30; maybe TRBD2 (7 bases). This CDR3 contains 13 residues. Germline-derived CDR1 and CDR2 are GTSNPN and SVGIG (reference sequence). V dropped 8 bases and J dropped 4 bases, with 17 bases sitting between them. The chain's CDR3 is CASGTTEGETQYF. The CDR3, as DNA: TGTGCCAGCGGGACAACGGAAGGAGAGACCCAGTACTTC.

This chain joins TRBV2 and TRBJ2-1, with 7 nucleotides matching TRBD2. CDR3 length: 13 amino acids. CDR1 is SNHLY, CDR2 FYNNEI, per germline. V trimming: 7 bases; J trimming: 1 base; junction bases outside the gene matches: 1. This chain's CDR3 is CASMRESYNEQFF. The CDR3 DNA is TGTGCCAGCATGCGGGAGTCCTACAATGAGCAGTTCTTC. Filled out from reference TRBV2 and TRBJ2-1, the complete variable domain reads EPEVTQTPSHQVTQMGQEVILRCVPISNHLYFYWYRQILGQKVEFLVSFYNNEISEKSEIFDDQFSVERPDGSNFTLKIRSTKLEDSAMYFCASMRESYNEQFFGPGTRLTVL.